The 23 T cell receptor beta chains presented below share a single source sample, sequenced in a study of T cell responses to AZD1222 COVID-19 vaccine. Only in-frame clones appear in the TCRdb table, and some are missing; sequencing was by immunoSEQ multiplex PCR. The table includes around 150,000 clones, about 93% detected once. Sequences were derived from peripheral blood, sampled on day 0 of AZD1222 vaccination. The receptor source for this set is an adult in good health.

The chain carries TRBV27 and TRBJ1-2; the D gene is possibly TRBD1 (5 bases). Germline CDR1 reads MNHEY; CDR2 reads SMNVEV (reference sequence). The CDR3 totals 14 residues. Trimming took off 8 bases at V and 6 bases at J, with 19 bases between the two ends. In DNA, the CDR3 is TGTGCCAGCGGACCAATCTGGGAGGGACATGGCTACACCTTC. Protein: CASGPIWEGHGYTF.

V usage is TRBV15 and J usage is TRBJ2-1, with D unresolved. The CDR3 extends over 15 amino acids. V lost 7 bases and J lost 0, with 13 bases in between. The germline V gene has CDR1 LNHNV and CDR2 YYDKDF (reference sequence). The CDR3 is CATTYYKSSYNEQFF. The CDR3 bases are TGTGCCACCACGTACTACAAAAGCTCCTACAATGAGCAGTTCTTC.

This chain joins TRBV7-9 and TRBJ1-3; D is undetermined. Germline V gene lookup returns CDR1 SEHNR and CDR2 FQNEAQ (reference sequence). The V and J ends lost 7 bases and 2 bases respectively, with 9 bases between them. The CDR3 has 13 residues. The CDR3 protein is CASISPTGNTIYF. The CDR3, as DNA: TGTGCCAGCATCTCGCCGACTGGAAACACCATATATTTT. Filled out from reference TRBV7-9 and TRBJ1-3, the complete variable domain reads DTGVSQNPRHKITKRGQNVTFRCDPISEHNRLYWYRQTLGQGPEFLTYFQNEAQLEKSRLLSDRFSAERPKGSFSTLEIQRTEQGDSAMYLCASISPTGNTIYFGEGSWLTVV.

The V and J genes are TRBV27 and TRBJ2-1, with 15 positions matching TRBD2. Germline V gene data show CDR1 as MNHEY and CDR2 as SMNVEV (reference sequence). This CDR3 has 14 residues. V lost 4 bases to trimming and J lost 14 bases; unmatched junction nucleotides: 6. CDR3 amino acids: CASSSGTSGRSEFF. The CDR3 bases are TGTGCCAGCAGTTCCGGGACTAGCGGGAGGTCCGAGTTCTTC.

V gene TRBV5-4 combines with J gene TRBJ1-6; maybe TRBD1 (6 bases). The CDR3 has 12 amino acids. Germline CDR1 SGHNT, CDR2 YYREEE (reference sequence). Trimming removed 10 bases from V and 9 bases from J, with 14 bases in between. The chain's CDR3 is CALGQGSSPLHF. CDR3 bases: TGTGCCTTGGGGCAGGGGAGTTCACCCCTCCACTTT. Based on the CDR3 plus reference TRBV5-4 and TRBJ1-6, the full variable domain is ETGVTQSPTHLIKTRGQQVTLRCSSQSGHNTVSWYQQALGQGPQFIFQYYREEENGRGNFPPRFSGLQFPNYSSELNVNALELDDSALYLCALGQGSSPLHFGNGTRLTVT.

This clone appeared once. This rearrangement joins TRBV10-2 to TRBJ1-2; 8 bases map to TRBD1. CDR3 length equals 15 residues. After removal of 6 bases from V and 4 bases from J, the junction contained 10 bases not matched to a gene. CDR1 is WSHSY, CDR2 SAAADI, per germline. The DNA of the CDR3 is TGCGCCAGCAGGAGGGGAAAGGACAGGGTCTATGGCTACACCTTC. Amino acid sequence: CASRRGKDRVYGYTF.

This chain links TRBV28 with TRBJ1-5; D perhaps matches TRBD1 (5 bases). Trimming removed 6 bases from V and 5 bases from J, with 11 bases in between. The CDR3 consists of 13 residues. Germline assignment: CDR1 MDHEN and CDR2 SYDVKM. The CDR3 reads CASSPAGDQPQHF. CDR3 nucleotides: TGTGCCAGCAGCCCGGCGGGGGATCAGCCCCAGCATTTT.

The rearrangement joins TRBV19 to TRBJ1-1; D possibly corresponds to TRBD1 (6 bases). The CDR3 contains 14 residues. The germline V gene has CDR1 LNHDA and CDR2 SQIVND (reference sequence). The V and J ends lost 5 bases and 1 base respectively, with 11 bases between them. Here the CDR3 DNA reads TGTGCCAGTAGTGTGGACAGTCGGAACACTGAAGCTTTCTTT. This encodes CASSVDSRNTEAFF.

The genes are TRBV5-4 and TRBJ2-7; the D gene could be TRBD1 or TRBD2 (5 bases each). Germline CDR1 reads SGHNT; CDR2 reads YYREEE (reference sequence). The CDR3 contains 14 residues. Between the trimmed V and J ends, which lost 7 bases and 3 bases, there was a span of 17 bases. CDR3 in amino acids: CASSRDPGDYEQYF. In DNA form, the CDR3 reads TGTGCCAGCTCCCGGGACCCAGGTGACTACGAGCAGTACTTC.

The chain carries TRBV5-4 and TRBJ2-6; D call uncertain. V was clipped by 0 bases and J by 0 bases, with 10 bases between them. This CDR3 has 17 residues. The germline gives CDR1 SGHNT, CDR2 YYREEE (reference sequence). The CDR3 DNA is TGTGCCAGCAGCTTGGATTCTAAGAGCTCTGGGGCCAACGTCCTGACTTTC. It specifies CASSLDSKSSGANVLTF.

The chain combines TRBV5-8 with TRBJ1-2; the D is unclear. This CDR3 has 17 amino acids. CDR1 and CDR2 (germline): SGHTS, YDEGEE. Trimming stripped 3 bases from V and 4 bases from J, with 22 bases between. The CDR3 coding sequence is TGTGCCAGCAGCTCCCAGCGCGAAGGGCCCGGAAGCTATGGCTACACCTTC. It is translated as CASSSQREGPGSYGYTF.

The J gene is TRBJ1-1, the V gene TRBV29-1; D remains unclear. Germline-derived CDR1 and CDR2 are SQVTM and ANQGSEA. The CDR3 runs 12 residues. V lost 7 bases to trimming and J lost 4 bases, with 13 bases between them. CDR3 region: CSADPPPTEAFF. The CDR3 nucleotides are TGCAGCGCTGATCCACCGCCCACTGAAGCTTTCTTT. The entire variable domain, with the rest obtained from reference TRBV29-1 and TRBJ1-1, is as follows: SAVISQKPSRDICQRGTSLTIQCQVDSQVTMMFWYRQQPGQSLTLIATANQGSEATYESGFVIDKFPISRPNLTFSTLTVSNMSPEDSSIYLCSADPPPTEAFFGQGTRLTVV.

The rearrangement uses TRBV7-9 and TRBJ1-4; no definite D call. The CDR3 has 15 amino acids. V was clipped by 6 bases and J by 0 bases, with 11 bases between them. Germline V gives CDR1 SEHNR, CDR2 FQNEAQ (reference sequence). The CDR3 bases are TGTGCCAGCAGACGAGGGCAGGCAACTAATGAAAAACTGTTTTTT. This translates into CASRRGQATNEKLFF.

This clone occurred a few times. Here the CDR3 DNA reads TGTGCCAGCAGGGACGGCTACGAGCAGTACTTC. It is translated as CASRDGYEQYF. This chain links TRBV6-5 with TRBJ2-7; D is ambiguous. V was pared by 6 bases and J by 3 bases, with 6 bases between. Looked up from germline, CDR1 is MNHEY and CDR2 is SVGAGI. The CDR3 length is 11 residues.

The genes are TRBV6-5 and TRBJ2-7, with TRBD2 as a possible D gene (5 bases). In germline, CDR1 is MNHEY, CDR2 SVGAGI. The V end lost 6 bases, the J end lost 4 bases, and 13 bases lay between the germline ends. This CDR3 contains 13 residues. CDR3 coding DNA: TGTGCCAGCAGGTTCGCCCGGGGTTACGAGCAGTACTTC. Residues: CASRFARGYEQYF.

This sequence joins TRBV2 and TRBJ1-5; no firm D call. V lost 8 bases and J 9 bases, leaving 14 bases between the germline ends. There are 12 residues in the CDR3. Germline V lookup: CDR1 SNHLY, CDR2 FYNNEI. This chain's CDR3 is CASRDGLGPQHF. The CDR3 DNA follows: TGTGCCAGCCGCGACGGTCTAGGGCCCCAGCATTTT. Variable domain in full (rest from reference TRBV2 and TRBJ1-5): EPEVTQTPSHQVTQMGQEVILRCVPISNHLYFYWYRQILGQKVEFLVSFYNNEISEKSEIFDDQFSVERPDGSNFTLKIRSTKLEDSAMYFCASRDGLGPQHFGDGTRLSIL.

V gene TRBV19 combines with J gene TRBJ1-2; 7 nucleotides line up with TRBD1. The CDR3 is 14 amino acids. V gave up 5 bases and J gave up 4 bases; unmatched junction bases: 7. The germline gives CDR1 LNHDA, CDR2 SQIVND (reference sequence). This chain's CDR3 is CASSDRARFYGYTF. CDR3 DNA: TGTGCCAGTAGTGACAGGGCGCGATTCTATGGCTACACCTTC.

The V and J genes are TRBV4-1 and TRBJ2-3; D not resolved. This CDR3 has 15 amino acids. Germline loops: CDR1 MGHRA, CDR2 YSYEKL. V lost 0 bases and J lost 1, with 8 bases in between. The DNA of the CDR3 is TGCGCCAGCAGCCAAGATCACAGCGGCACAGATACGCAGTATTTT. Residues: CASSQDHSGTDTQYF.

This chain connects TRBV5-4 to TRBJ2-2, with D tentatively TRBD2 (6 bases). The CDR3 runs to 15 residues. V lost 4 bases, J lost 2 bases, and 12 bases lay in between. CDR1 SGHNT and CDR2 YYREEE come from the germline V gene (reference sequence). CDR3 in amino acids: CASSRGGANTGELFF. CDR3 nucleotides: TGTGCCAGCAGCCGGGGCGGGGCCAACACCGGGGAGCTGTTTTTT.

This chain links TRBV5-1 with TRBJ2-1, with a possible D match to TRBD1 (6 bases). There are 14 residues in the CDR3. CDR1 and CDR2 (germline): SGHRS, YFSETQ. The V and J ends lost 2 bases and 3 bases respectively, with 9 bases between them. CDR3 amino acids: CASSLGGYYNEQFF. CDR3 coding DNA: TGCGCCAGCAGCTTAGGGGGATACTACAATGAGCAGTTCTTC.

The chain has TRBV28 and TRBJ1-2, with 12 bases aligning to TRBD1. Trimming took 2 bases from V and 4 from J; bases not matched to a gene: 8. The CDR3 is made up of 17 amino acids. Germline CDR1 MDHEN, CDR2 SYDVKM. CDR3 bases: TGTGCCAGCAGTTTAGGGGGGACAGGGGGCCCCCCCTATGGCTACACCTTC. Translation gives CASSLGGTGGPPYGYTF.

The rearrangement joins TRBV7-2 to TRBJ2-3; D perhaps matches TRBD2 (8 bases). Germline V gene sequence: CDR1 SGHTA, CDR2 FQGNSA. V lost 3 bases, J lost 10 bases, and 17 bases lay in between. The CDR3 sequence is 14 residues long. CDR3 protein: CASSLEAGRGPQYF. The CDR3 DNA is TGTGCCAGCAGCTTGGAGGCCGGGAGGGGGCCGCAGTATTTT.

V usage is TRBV7-9 and J usage is TRBJ1-2, with D perhaps matching TRBD1 (5 bases). CDR3 size: 13 residues. The germline V and J ends were trimmed by 1 base and 7 bases, with 10 bases remaining between them. Germline loops: CDR1 SEHNR, CDR2 FQNEAQ (reference sequence). Here the CDR3 reads CASSLVGASGYTF. CDR3 DNA sequence: TGTGCCAGCAGCTTAGTAGGGGCTTCTGGCTACACCTTC.